The TCR beta chain under discussion was sequenced for a study of vaccination effects on CD4 cells after COVID-19. Study background: The study sampled three convalescent patients both early and late after vaccination.

Prior to sequencing, the ViraFEST assay stimulated PBMC with viral peptide pools, which expanded the antigen-specific CD4+ T cells. Scientists isolated CD4+ T cells after a roughly 10-day culture period ended. The person was diagnosed with PCR-confirmed SARS-CoV-2 infection between March and December 2020. The vaccine given was either BNT162b2 or mRNA-1273, in two doses. The CDR3 sequence is 16 residues long. The germline CDR1 and CDR2 sequences are KGHSH and LQKENI. The V gene end was trimmed by 5 bases and the J gene end by 2 bases; junction bases not matched to a gene: 9. This clone appeared once. The antigen remains unidentified. Study results and limitations: Following vaccination, convalescents' spike-reactive clones were mostly new ones induced by the vaccine.

Method: immunoSEQ multiplex PCR; TCRdb's copy keeps in-frame clones and lacks some. Of about 14,000 clones in the sample, over 65% were seen once. The V call is TRBV18, the J call TRBJ2-5, with 9 bases that match TRBD1. The receptor's source is a human donor who had a prior SARS-CoV-2 infection. Source: CD4+ T cells from PBMCs cultured with HCoV-NL63 spike peptides, taken after COVID-19 vaccination. CDR3 sequence: CASSLTGQGSQETQYF. As DNA, the CDR3 is TGTGCCAGCTCATTGACCGGACAGGGGAGTCAAGAGACCCAGTACTTC.